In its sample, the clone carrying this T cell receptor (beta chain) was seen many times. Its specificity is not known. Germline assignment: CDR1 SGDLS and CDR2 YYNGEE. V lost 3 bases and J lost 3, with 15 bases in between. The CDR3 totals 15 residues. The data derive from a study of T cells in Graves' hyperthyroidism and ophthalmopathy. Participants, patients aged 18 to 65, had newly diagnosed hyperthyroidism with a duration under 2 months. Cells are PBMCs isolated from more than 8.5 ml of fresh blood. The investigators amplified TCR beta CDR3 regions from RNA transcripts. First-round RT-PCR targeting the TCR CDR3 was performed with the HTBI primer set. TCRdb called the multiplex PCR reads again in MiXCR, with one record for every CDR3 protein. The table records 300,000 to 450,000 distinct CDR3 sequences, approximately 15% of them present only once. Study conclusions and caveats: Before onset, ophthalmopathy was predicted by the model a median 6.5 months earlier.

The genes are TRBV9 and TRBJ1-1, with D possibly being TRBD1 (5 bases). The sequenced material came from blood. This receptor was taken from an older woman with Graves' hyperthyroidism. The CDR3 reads CASSAYRDDYTEAFF. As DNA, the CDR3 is TGTGCCAGCAGCGCCTACCGGGACGATTACACTGAAGCTTTCTTT.